The 12 T cell receptor beta chains below were found in one sample sequenced in a study of CD8+ T cells in alopecia areata. Isolated RNA was reverse transcribed into cDNA used as the sequencing template. Produced via immunoSEQ multiplex PCR; TCRdb's table is partial and in-frame only. The repertoire has fewer than 90,000 clones, 51% of them found once; the top ten carry 5.5% to 6.5%. The sequenced sample was NKG2D-high CD8+ T cells sorted from blood. The origin of the receptors is a human donor with alopecia areata.

The chain carries TRBV2 and TRBJ2-7; D ambiguous. The V gene's germline CDR1 is SNHLY and CDR2 FYNNEI. The ends were cut back, 0 bases at V and 2 bases at J, with 5 bases in the middle. The CDR3 contains 13 residues. In DNA form, the CDR3 reads TGTGCCAGCAGTGAAGCACAGACCTACGAGCAGTACTTC. Protein sequence: CASSEAQTYEQYF.

The V call is TRBV5-6, the J call TRBJ2-5; 7 bases agree with TRBD2. This CDR3 is 14 amino acids long. Trimming took 4 bases from V and 4 from J; bases not matched to a gene: 7. In germline, CDR1 is SGHDT, CDR2 YYEEEE. Here the CDR3 DNA reads TGTGCCAGCAGCGGGCGGGGGTCATCAGAGACCCAGTACTTC. Its protein product is CASSGRGSSETQYF.

This clone was detected only a few times. The V gene is TRBV4-3, the J gene TRBJ2-5; D remains ambiguous. The CDR3 consists of 15 residues. Germline V gene sequence: CDR1 LGHNA, CDR2 YSLEER. Between the trimmed V and J ends, which lost 0 bases and 3 bases, there was a span of 11 bases. For the CDR3, the DNA is TGCGCCAGCAGCCAAGAGGGGTCTTATGAAGAGACCCAGTACTTC. It yields the protein CASSQEGSYEETQYF.

This clone was seen just once. The chain uses TRBV5-6 and TRBJ2-1, with 7 bases matching TRBD2. J lost 6 bases, V lost 3 bases, and 3 bases had no gene match. This CDR3 spans 13 amino acids. Looked up from germline, CDR1 is SGHDT and CDR2 is YYEEEE. CDR3 bases: TGTGCCAGCAGCTACGGGACTACCAATGAGCAGTTCTTC. Translated: CASSYGTTNEQFF.

The chain employs TRBV4-1 and TRBJ1-5; perhaps TRBD1 as D (6 bases). This CDR3 spans 15 amino acids. CDR1 and CDR2 from the germline V gene are MGHRA and YSYEKL. Trimming pared 0 bases from V and 6 bases from J, leaving 12 bases between. The CDR3 sequence: CASSQDSTGTQPQHF. The CDR3 DNA is TGCGCCAGCAGCCAAGACTCCACAGGGACTCAGCCCCAGCATTTT.

This chain connects TRBV9 to TRBJ1-1; no clear D gene. Germline V gene sequence: CDR1 SGDLS, CDR2 YYNGEE. The CDR3 contains 13 residues. V lost 3 bases to trimming and J lost 7 bases, with 13 bases between them. This CDR3 is CASSAFTEDEAFF. The CDR3 DNA follows: TGTGCCAGCAGCGCATTTACAGAGGATGAAGCTTTCTTT.

The chain carries TRBV4-2 and TRBJ2-1; TRBD2 agrees at 9 bases. The CDR3 is 15 residues long. With V trimmed by 0 bases and J by 5 bases, 2 bases remained unmatched. Germline V gene lookup returns CDR1 LGHNA and CDR2 YNFKEQ. This CDR3 is CASSQERLADNEQFF. The CDR3 DNA is TGTGCCAGCAGCCAAGAGAGACTAGCGGACAATGAGCAGTTCTTC.

The chain couples TRBV29-1 to TRBJ2-3; D may be TRBD2 (6 bases). The CDR3 is 16 amino acids. Germline V gene lookup returns CDR1 SQVTM and CDR2 ANQGSEA. V lost 6 bases and J lost 4, with 23 bases in between. CDR3 loop: CSVDGGTWDPPDTQYF. The CDR3 coding sequence is TGCAGCGTGGACGGGGGAACTTGGGACCCCCCAGATACGCAGTATTTT.

This chain uses TRBV28 with TRBJ2-5; possibly TRBD2 for D (5 bases). The CDR3 is made up of 11 amino acids. Trimming shortened V by 10 bases and J by 4 bases, and 10 bases separated the two germline ends. In germline, CDR1 is MDHEN, CDR2 SYDVKM. The CDR3 nucleotides are TGTGCCACCATTGAGGGAGAGACCCAGTACTTC. Amino acids: CATIEGETQYF. Full variable domain (remainder filled in from reference TRBV28 and TRBJ2-5): DVKVTQSSRYLVKRTGEKVFLECVQDMDHENMFWYRQDPGLGLRLIYFSYDVKMKEKGDIPEGYSVSREKKERFSLILESASTNQTSMYLCATIEGETQYFGPGTRLLVL.

J is TRBJ2-1 and V is TRBV7-9; 7 nucleotides line up with TRBD1. V trimming: 5 bases; J trimming: 11 bases; junction bases outside the gene matches: 15. The CDR3 is made up of 15 amino acids. CDR1 is SEHNR and CDR2 is FQNEAQ in the germline V gene (reference sequence). CDR3 region: CASSNRDSIGWKQFF. CDR3 in DNA: TGTGCCAGCAGCAACCGGGACAGCATTGGATGGAAGCAGTTCTTC.

The rearrangement uses TRBV29-1 and TRBJ1-1, with D tentatively TRBD1 (6 bases). Germline CDR1 is SQVTM and CDR2 is ANQGSEA. The length of the CDR3 is 12 residues. Trimming stripped 4 bases from V and 4 bases from J, with 10 bases between. In DNA form, the CDR3 reads TGCAGCGTTGTCAGGGGCTCCACTGAAGCTTTCTTT. As protein: CSVVRGSTEAFF.

This clone showed up just a few times. V usage is TRBV9 and J usage is TRBJ1-3; D is possibly TRBD1 (5 bases). The CDR3 has 12 amino acids. V gave up 3 bases and J gave up 7 bases, with 8 bases separating them. Germline V lookup: CDR1 SGDLS, CDR2 YYNGEE. The CDR3 bases are TGTGCCAGCAGCGGCCGGGGGAACACCATATATTTT. It yields the protein CASSGRGNTIYF.